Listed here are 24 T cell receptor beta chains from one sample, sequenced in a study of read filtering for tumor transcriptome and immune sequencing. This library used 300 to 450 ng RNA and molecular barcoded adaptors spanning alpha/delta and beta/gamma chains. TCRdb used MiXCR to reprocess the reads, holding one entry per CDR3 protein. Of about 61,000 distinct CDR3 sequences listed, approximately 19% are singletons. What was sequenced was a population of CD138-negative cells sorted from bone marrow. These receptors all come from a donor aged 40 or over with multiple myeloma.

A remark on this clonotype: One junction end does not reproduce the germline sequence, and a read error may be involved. The CDR3 DNA reads TGCAGTACTAGGGGGGCAGGGTGGCAAGAGACCCAGTACTTC. It translates to CSTRGAGWQETQYF. V gene TRBV20-1 combines with J gene TRBJ2-5, with D perhaps matching TRBD1 or TRBD2 (6 bases each). There are 14 residues in the CDR3. The germline CDR1 and CDR2 sequences are DFQATT and SNEGSKA (reference sequence).

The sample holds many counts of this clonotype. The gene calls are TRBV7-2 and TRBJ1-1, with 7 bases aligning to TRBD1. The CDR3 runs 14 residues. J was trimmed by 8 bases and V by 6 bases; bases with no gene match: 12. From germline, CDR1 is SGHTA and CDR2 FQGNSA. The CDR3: CASRQGQLGIEAFF. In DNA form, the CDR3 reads TGTGCCAGCAGACAGGGACAGCTAGGAATCGAAGCTTTCTTT.

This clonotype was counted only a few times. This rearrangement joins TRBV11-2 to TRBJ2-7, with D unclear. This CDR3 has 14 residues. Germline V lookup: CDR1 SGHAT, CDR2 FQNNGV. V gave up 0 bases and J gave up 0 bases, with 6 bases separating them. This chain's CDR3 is CASSLDPSSYEQYF. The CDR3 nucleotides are TGTGCCAGCAGCTTAGATCCAAGCTCCTACGAGCAGTACTTC.

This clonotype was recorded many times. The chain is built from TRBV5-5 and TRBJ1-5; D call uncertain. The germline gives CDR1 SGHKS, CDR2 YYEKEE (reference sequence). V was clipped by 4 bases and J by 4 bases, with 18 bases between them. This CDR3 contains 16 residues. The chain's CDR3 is CASSVDPRVGNQPQHF. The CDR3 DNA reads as TGTGCCAGCAGCGTCGACCCGAGGGTTGGGAATCAGCCCCAGCATTTT.

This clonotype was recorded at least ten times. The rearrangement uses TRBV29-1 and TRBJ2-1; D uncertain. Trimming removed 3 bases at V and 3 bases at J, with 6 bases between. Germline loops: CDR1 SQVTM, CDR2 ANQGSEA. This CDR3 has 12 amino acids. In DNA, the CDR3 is TGCAGCGTTGATTTGGTCTACAATGAGCAGTTCTTC. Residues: CSVDLVYNEQFF.

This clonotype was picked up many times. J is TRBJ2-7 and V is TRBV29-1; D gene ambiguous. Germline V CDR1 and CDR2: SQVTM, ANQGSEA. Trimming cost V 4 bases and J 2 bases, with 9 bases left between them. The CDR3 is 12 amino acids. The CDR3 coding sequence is TGCAGCGTTGCCGGGCAGCCCTACGAGCAGTACTTC. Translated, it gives CSVAGQPYEQYF.

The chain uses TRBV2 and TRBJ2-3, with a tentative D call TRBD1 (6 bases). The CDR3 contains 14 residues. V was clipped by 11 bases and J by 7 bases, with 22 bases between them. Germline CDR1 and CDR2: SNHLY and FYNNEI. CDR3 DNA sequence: TGTGCCTACTCCAAAACAGGGTTCGTAAATACGCAGTATTTT. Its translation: CAYSKTGFVNTQYF. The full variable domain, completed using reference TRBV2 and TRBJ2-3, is EPEVTQTPSHQVTQMGQEVILRCVPISNHLYFYWYRQILGQKVEFLVSFYNNEISEKSEIFDDQFSVERPDGSNFTLKIRSTKLEDSAMYFCAYSKTGFVNTQYFGPGTRLTVL.

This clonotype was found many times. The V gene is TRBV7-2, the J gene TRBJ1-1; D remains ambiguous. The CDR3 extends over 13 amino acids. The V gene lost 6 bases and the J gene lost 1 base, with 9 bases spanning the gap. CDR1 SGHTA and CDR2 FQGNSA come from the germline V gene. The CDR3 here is CASSLGQNTEAFF. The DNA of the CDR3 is TGTGCCAGCAGTTTGGGCCAGAACACTGAAGCTTTCTTT. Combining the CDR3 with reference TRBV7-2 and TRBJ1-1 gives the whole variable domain GAGVSQSPSNKVTEKGKDVELRCDPISGHTALYWYRQSLGQGLEFLIYFQGNSAPDKSGLPSDRFSAERTGGSVSTLTIQRTQQEDSAVYLCASSLGQNTEAFFGQGTRLTVV.

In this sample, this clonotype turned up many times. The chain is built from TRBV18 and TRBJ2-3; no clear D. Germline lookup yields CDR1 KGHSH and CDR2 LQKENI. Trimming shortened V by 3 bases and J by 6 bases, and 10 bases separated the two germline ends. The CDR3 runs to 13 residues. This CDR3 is CASSPYIADTQYF. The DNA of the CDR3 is TGTGCCAGCTCACCCTACATCGCGGATACGCAGTATTTT. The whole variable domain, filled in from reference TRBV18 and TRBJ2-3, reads NAGVMQNPRHLVRRRGQEARLRCSPMKGHSHVYWYRQLPEEGLKFMVYLQKENIIDESGMPKERFSAEFPKEGPSILRIQQVVRGDSAAYFCASSPYIADTQYFGPGTRLTVL.

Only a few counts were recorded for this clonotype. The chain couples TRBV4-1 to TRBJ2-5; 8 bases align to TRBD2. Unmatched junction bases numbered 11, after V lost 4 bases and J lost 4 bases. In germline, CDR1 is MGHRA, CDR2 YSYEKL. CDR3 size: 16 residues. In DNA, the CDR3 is TGCGCCAGCAGCCGACCGGGACTAGGGGGTCGAGAGACCCAGTACTTC. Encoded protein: CASSRPGLGGRETQYF.

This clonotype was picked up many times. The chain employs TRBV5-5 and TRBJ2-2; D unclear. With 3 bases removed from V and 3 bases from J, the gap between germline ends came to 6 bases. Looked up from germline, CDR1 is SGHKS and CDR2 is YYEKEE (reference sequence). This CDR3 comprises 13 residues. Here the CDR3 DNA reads TGTGCCAGCAGCTCGGCTGACACCGGGGAGCTGTTTTTT. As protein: CASSSADTGELFF.

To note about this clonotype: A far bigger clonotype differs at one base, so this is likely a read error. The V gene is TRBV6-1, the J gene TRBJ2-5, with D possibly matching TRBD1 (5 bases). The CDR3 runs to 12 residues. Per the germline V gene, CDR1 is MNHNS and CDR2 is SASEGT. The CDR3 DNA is TGTGCCAACAGTGAGGCAGGGGAGACCCAGTACTTC. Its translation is CANSEAGETQYF.

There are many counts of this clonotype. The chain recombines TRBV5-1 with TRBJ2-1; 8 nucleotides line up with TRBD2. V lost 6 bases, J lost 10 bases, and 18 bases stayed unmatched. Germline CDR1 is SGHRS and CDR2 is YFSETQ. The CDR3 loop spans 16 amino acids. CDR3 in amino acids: CASNPEAGGGSREQFF. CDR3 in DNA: TGCGCCAGCAACCCTGAGGCGGGGGGCGGATCACGGGAGCAGTTCTTC.

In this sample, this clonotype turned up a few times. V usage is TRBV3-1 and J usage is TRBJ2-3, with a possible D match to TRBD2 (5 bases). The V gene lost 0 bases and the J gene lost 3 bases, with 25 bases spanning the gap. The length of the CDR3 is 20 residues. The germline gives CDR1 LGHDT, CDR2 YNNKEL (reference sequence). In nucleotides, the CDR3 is TGTGCCAGCAGCCAAGATTTCCGGTCGGCGACACTAGTTAGTACAGATACGCAGTATTTT. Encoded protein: CASSQDFRSATLVSTDTQYF.

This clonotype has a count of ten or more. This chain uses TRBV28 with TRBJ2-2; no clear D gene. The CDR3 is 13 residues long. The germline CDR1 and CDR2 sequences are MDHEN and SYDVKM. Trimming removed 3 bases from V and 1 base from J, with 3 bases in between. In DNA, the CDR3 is TGTGCCAGCAGTTTCGGGAACACCGGGGAGCTGTTTTTT. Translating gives CASSFGNTGELFF.

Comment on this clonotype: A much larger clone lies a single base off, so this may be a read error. The CDR3 loop is CAWSKGAYEQFF. The CDR3 nucleotides are TGTGCCTGGTCTAAAGGAGCCTACGAGCAGTTCTTC. The V and J genes are TRBV30 and TRBJ2-7, with D unresolved. Judging by the DNA end, TRBJ2-1 fits better; the J call may be wrong. CDR3 size: 12 residues. CDR1 is GTSNPN, CDR2 SVGIG, per germline (reference sequence).

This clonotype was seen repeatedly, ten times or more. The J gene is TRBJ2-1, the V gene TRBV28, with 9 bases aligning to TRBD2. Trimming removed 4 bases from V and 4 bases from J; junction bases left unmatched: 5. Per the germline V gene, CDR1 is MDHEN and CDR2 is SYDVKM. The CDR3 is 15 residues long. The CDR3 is CASSSTLAGYNEQFF. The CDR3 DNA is TGTGCCAGCAGTTCTACCCTAGCGGGGTACAATGAGCAGTTCTTC.

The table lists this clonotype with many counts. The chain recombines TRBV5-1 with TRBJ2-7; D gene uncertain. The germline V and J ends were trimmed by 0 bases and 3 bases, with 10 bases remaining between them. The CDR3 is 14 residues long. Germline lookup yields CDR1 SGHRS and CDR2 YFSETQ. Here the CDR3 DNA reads TGCGCCAGCAGCTTGGTCCTGTCTGGCTACGAGCAGTACTTC. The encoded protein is CASSLVLSGYEQYF.

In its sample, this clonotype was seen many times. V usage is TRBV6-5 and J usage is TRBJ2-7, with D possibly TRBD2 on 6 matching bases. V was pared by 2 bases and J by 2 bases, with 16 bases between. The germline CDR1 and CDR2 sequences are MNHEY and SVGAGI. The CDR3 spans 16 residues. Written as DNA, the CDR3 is TGTGCCAGCAGTTACCGGCCGGCTAGCGACCCCTACGAGCAGTACTTC. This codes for CASSYRPASDPYEQYF.

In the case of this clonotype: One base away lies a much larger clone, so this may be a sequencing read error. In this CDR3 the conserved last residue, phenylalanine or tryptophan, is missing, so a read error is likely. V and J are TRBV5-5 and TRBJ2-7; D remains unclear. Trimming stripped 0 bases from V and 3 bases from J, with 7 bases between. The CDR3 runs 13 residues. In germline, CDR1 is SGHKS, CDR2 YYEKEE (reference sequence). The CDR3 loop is CASSLGQLYEQYS. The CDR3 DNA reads TGTGCCAGCAGCTTGGGGCAACTCTACGAGCAGTACTCC.

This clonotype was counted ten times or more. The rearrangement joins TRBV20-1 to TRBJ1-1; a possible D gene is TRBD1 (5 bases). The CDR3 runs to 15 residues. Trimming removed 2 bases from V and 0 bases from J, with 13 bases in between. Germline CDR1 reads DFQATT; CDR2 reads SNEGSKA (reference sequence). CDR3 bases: TGCAGTGCTAGAACGACGGGACGGATGAACACTGAAGCTTTCTTT. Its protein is CSARTTGRMNTEAFF.

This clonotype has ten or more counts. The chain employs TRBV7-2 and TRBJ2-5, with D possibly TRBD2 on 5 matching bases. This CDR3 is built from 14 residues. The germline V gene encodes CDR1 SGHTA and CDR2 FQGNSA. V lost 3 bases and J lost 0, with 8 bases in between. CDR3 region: CASSFSGYQETQYF. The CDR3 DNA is TGTGCCAGCAGCTTCAGCGGCTACCAAGAGACCCAGTACTTC.

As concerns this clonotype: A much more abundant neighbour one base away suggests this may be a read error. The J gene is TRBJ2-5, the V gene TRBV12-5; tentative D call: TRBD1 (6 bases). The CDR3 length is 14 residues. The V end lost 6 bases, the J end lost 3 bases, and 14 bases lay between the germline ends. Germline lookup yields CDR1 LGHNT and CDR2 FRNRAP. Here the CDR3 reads CASGQGQYEETQYF. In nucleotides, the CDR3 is TGTGCTAGTGGCCAGGGACAATACGAAGAGACCCAGTACTTC.

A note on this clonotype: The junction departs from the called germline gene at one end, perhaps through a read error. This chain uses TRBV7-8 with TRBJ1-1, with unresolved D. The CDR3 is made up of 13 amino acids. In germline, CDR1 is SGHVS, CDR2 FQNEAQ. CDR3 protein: CVSSLRTNIEAFF. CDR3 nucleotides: TGTGTCAGCAGCTTAAGGACGAACATTGAAGCTTTCTTT.